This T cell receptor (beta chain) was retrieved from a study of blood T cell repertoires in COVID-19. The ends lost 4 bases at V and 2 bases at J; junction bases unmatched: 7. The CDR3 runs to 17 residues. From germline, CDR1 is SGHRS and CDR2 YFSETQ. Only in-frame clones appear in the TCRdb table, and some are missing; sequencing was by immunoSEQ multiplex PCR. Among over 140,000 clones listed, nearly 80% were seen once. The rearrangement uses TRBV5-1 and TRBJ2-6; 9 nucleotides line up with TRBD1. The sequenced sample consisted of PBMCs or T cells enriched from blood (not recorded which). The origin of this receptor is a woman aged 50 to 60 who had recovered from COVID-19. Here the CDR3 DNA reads TGCGCCAGCAGCACCGGGACAGGGACCCCTGGGGCCAACGTCCTGACTTTC. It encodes CASSTGTGTPGANVLTF.